This T cell receptor beta chain was sequenced for a study of T cells after yellow fever vaccination (dated by TCRdb to the late 2010s). Describing the broader study: The SMART-Seq v4 Ultra Low Input RNA kit was used to prepare libraries from fractions with low cell numbers. To track T-cell clones before and after primary and booster YFV17D yellow fever vaccination, bulk TCR alpha and beta repertoires were sequenced longitudinally. Two healthy male donors, one aged 18 to 30 and one aged 30 to 40 years, made up the cohort. Blood was collected at multiple timepoints before and after primary and secondary immunization, and bulk PBMC replicates and cell subsets were isolated. Broader findings and caveats from the paper: After the booster, most of the clones that had expanded following primary vaccination were detected again (roughly 96% of CD4 and 80% to 90% of CD8), which suggests that memory was broadly maintained. The study included only two donors, which limits how far the findings can be generalized. Computational filtering was needed because FACS-sorted repertoires could contain abundant contaminating clonotypes from the bulk population. Compared with the primary T-cell response, the secondary T-cell response was faster but weaker, reaching its peak on day 5 rather than on day 15. A small fraction of clonotypes showed up in both the CD4 and CD8 compartments, probably as a result of convergent recombination.

In this sample, this clonotype turned up a few times. The antigen it recognizes is unknown. Nothing much larger sits one base from this clone, and base qualities are not available. CDR1 LGHDT and CDR2 YNNKEL are derived from the germline V gene (reference sequence). The CDR3 runs 13 residues from the cysteine to the phenylalanine. Only the CDR3 DNA is retained, 39 bases long and in frame from the first base. Here V drops 9 bases and J drops 0 bases, and the junction holds 0 bases not matched to any gene. According to the study, the label for this sample's treatment or condition signals: live attenuated yellow fever vaccine strain. PBMCs were isolated from peripheral blood using a standard Ficoll-Paque protocol. Dynabeads CD4 and CD8 positive selection kits were used to isolate the CD4 and CD8 T-cell fractions. TriZol was used to extract RNA from bulk PBMCs, from CD4 and CD8 fractions, and from dextramer-positive and dextramer-negative fractions.

TCR cDNA was synthesized by 5'RACE template switching, which introduced a universal primer site and unique molecular identifiers. Priming for cDNA synthesis came from both the TCR alpha and TCR beta constant segments. Library amplification involved two PCR steps, and the second step added sample barcodes and sequencing adapters. Sequencing of libraries was done on Illumina HiSeq 2500 (2x100 bp) or NovaSeq (2x150 bp). From the authors' description of their analysis: Demultiplexing of reads and collapsing into UMI consensus sequences were performed with MIGEC, and V(D)J alignment was carried out with MiXCR. Vaccine-responding clonotypes were identified with edgeR using replicate PBMC samples, with FDR below 0.01 and a log2 fold change above 5 up to day 15 being required. Each bulk clonotype was labeled CD4 or CD8 based on which sequenced repertoire, CD4 or CD8, contained the clonotype at higher abundance. TCRdb reanalyzed the raw reads on its own, using fastp at Q25 for trimming and MiXCR for clone calling, and kept in-frame beta chains. A single entry per CDR3 protein holds the most common genes and DNA from its merged rows. TCRdb's processing, not the authors' own work, is the source of the V and J calls. The sample profile shows approximately 110,000 distinct CDR3 sequences; more than 7.5% of them were found once. 25% of the sample goes to the ten largest clones.

The receptor was isolated from a man in his thirties or forties who received the YFV17D yellow fever vaccine. Recombination connected TRBV3-1 to TRBJ2-3, with TRBD2 matching 10 junction bases. The sequencing here drew on CD8+ T cells sorted from PBMCs, taken 45 days after the yellow fever booster vaccination. The CDR3 loop reads CARTSGSTDTQYF. The DNA reads TGTGCCAGGACTAGCGGGAGCACAGATACGCAGTATTTT.